A selection of T cell receptor beta chains follows, all from one sample in a study of shared clonotypes between healthy human individuals. Using immunoSEQ multiplex PCR, the repertoire was profiled, and TCRdb retains in-frame clones only, with some absent. The sample shows a few million clones, around 94% of them seen only once. Material for sequencing was naive CD4+ T cells sorted from blood. Source of these receptors: a man aged 18 to 30 in good health. Each CDR3 is given with its conserved first and last residue. The order of the fields is V gene, D gene, clone size, J gene, CDR3 DNA, CDR3 protein. A D gene is named only where the DNA matches it firmly. Clone size is stated in some rows and not others, as once, few, many or a class when expanded.

TRBV19	TRBD1	NA	TRBJ1-2	TGTGCCAGCAAGGGACAGGCCACTAACTATGGCTACACCTTC	CASKGQATNYGYTF
TRBV27	NA	NA	TRBJ1-1	TGTGCCAGCCTCGGAGGGAACTCGATCATGAACACTGAAGCTTTCTTT	CASLGGNSIMNTEAFF
TRBV10-3	NA	NA	TRBJ2-3	TGTGCCATCAGACAGAATCCCACAGATACGCAGTATTTT	CAIRQNPTDTQYF
TRBV7-2	NA	few	TRBJ1-5	TGTGCCAGCAGCCCGTTGGGGGTGGGTCAGCCCCAGCATTTT	CASSPLGVGQPQHF
TRBV28	TRBD1	few	TRBJ1-6	TGTGCCAGCAGTTTATGGGACAGGGAGGCTTCACCCCTCCACTTT	CASSLWDREASPLHF
TRBV10-3	NA	few	TRBJ1-6	TGTGCCATCAGTGAGTCCCCGTCGGGTTCACCCCTCCACTTT	CAISESPSGSPLHF
TRBV27	NA	NA	TRBJ2-7	TGTGCCAGCAGTTTAGCAGATACCTACGAGCAGTACTTC	CASSLADTYEQYF
TRBV19	NA	NA	TRBJ1-2	TGTGCCAGTAGTATAGATTTGGAGCAGGGGAGCGGCTACACCTTC	CASSIDLEQGSGYTF
TRBV19	TRBD1	NA	TRBJ2-3	TGTGCCAGCGGCCGGACAGGGGGGCCAGATACGCAGTATTTT	CASGRTGGPDTQYF
TRBV18	NA	NA	TRBJ2-2	TGTGCCAGCTCATTACGGAACACCGGGGAGCTGTTTTTT	CASSLRNTGELFF
TRBV4-3	NA	NA	TRBJ2-7	TGCGCCAGCAGCCAAGAACAGGGTGTCGGGCAGTACTTC	CASSQEQGVGQYF
TRBV14	NA	NA	TRBJ1-4	TGTGCCAGCAGCCAAGTGAGCCAGTTTAATGAAAAACTGTTTTTT	CASSQVSQFNEKLFF
TRBV6-1	NA	NA	TRBJ1-2	TGTGCCAGCAGTTCGAAGGGAGGAGTAAACTATGGCTACACCTTC	CASSSKGGVNYGYTF